Below, 4 T cell receptor beta chains from the same sample are listed, as sequenced in a study of chemoradiotherapy in HPV16-positive cancers. Using immunoSEQ multiplex PCR, the repertoire was profiled, and TCRdb retains in-frame clones only, with some absent. Of thousands of clones listed, about 79% were seen once; the top ten hold around 3%. Specimen: blood, collected from a patient who underwent chemoradiotherapy. These receptors all come from a human donor with HPV-associated anogenital cancer.

The chain couples TRBV11-2 to TRBJ2-4; D unresolved. The germline V and J ends were trimmed by 5 bases and 0 bases, with 17 bases remaining between them. The CDR3 extends over 17 amino acids. Germline CDR1 and CDR2: SGHAT and FQNNGV. The CDR3 DNA is TGTGCCAGCAGCCATTACAACACCAGACTAGCCAAAAACATTCAGTACTTC. Translating gives CASSHYNTRLAKNIQYF.

This sequence joins TRBV29-1 and TRBJ2-1; D is unresolved. CDR3 length: 14 residues. Germline lookup yields CDR1 SQVTM and CDR2 ANQGSEA. The ends were cut back, 3 bases at V and 0 bases at J, with 9 bases in the middle. In DNA form, the CDR3 reads TGCAGCGTTGATGTGAGAAGCTCCTACAATGAGCAGTTCTTC. Translated: CSVDVRSSYNEQFF.

This chain joins TRBV15 and TRBJ2-7; no definite D call. The germline CDR1 and CDR2 sequences are LNHNV and YYDKDF (reference sequence). The CDR3 totals 12 residues. The V end was cut by 0 bases, the J end by 4 bases, with 4 bases between. Here the CDR3 DNA reads TGTGCCACCAGCAGAGACGCTTACGAGCAGTACTTC. Protein: CATSRDAYEQYF.

This chain uses TRBV21-1 with TRBJ2-7; the tabulated D call, TRBD1, remains unverified against the DNA. TRBV21-1 is a documented pseudogene. This CDR3 is 16 amino acids long. The CDR3 reads CASSKWGTESSYEQYF. DNA of the CDR3: TGTGCCAGCAGCAAATGGGGGACAGAGAGCTCCTACGAGCAGTACTTC.